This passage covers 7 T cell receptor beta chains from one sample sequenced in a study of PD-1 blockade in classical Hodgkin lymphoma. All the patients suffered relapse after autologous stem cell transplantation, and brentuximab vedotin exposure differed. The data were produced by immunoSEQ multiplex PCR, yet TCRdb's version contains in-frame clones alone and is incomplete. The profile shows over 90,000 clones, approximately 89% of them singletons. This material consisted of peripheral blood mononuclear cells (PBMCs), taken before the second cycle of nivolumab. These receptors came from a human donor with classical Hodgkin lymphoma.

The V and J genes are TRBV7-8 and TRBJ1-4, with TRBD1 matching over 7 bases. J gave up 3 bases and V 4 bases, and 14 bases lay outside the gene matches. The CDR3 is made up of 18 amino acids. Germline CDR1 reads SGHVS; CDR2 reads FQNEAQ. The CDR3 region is CASSYLRVGDSPNEKLFF. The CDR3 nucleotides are TGTGCCAGCAGCTACCTCCGGGTCGGGGACAGCCCTAATGAAAAACTGTTTTTT.

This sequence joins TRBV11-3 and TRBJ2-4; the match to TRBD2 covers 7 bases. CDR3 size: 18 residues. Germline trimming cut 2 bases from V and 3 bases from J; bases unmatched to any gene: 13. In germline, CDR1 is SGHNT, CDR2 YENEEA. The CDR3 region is CASSLRTSVQINKNIQYF. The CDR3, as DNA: TGTGCCAGCAGCTTAAGGACTAGTGTTCAGATTAACAAAAACATTCAGTACTTC. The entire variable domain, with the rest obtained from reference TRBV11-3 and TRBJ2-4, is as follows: EAGVVQSPRYKIIEKKQPVAFWCNPISGHNTLYWYLQNLGQGPELLIRYENEEAVDDSQLPKDRFSAERLKGVDSTLKIQPAELGDSAVYLCASSLRTSVQINKNIQYFGAGTRLSVL.

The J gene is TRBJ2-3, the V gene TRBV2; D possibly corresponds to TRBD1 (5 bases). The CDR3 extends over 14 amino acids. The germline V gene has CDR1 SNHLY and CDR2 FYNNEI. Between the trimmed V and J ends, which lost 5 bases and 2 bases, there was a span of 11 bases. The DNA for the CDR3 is TGTGCCAGCAGTTTCGACAGCTACACAGATACGCAGTATTTT. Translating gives CASSFDSYTDTQYF.

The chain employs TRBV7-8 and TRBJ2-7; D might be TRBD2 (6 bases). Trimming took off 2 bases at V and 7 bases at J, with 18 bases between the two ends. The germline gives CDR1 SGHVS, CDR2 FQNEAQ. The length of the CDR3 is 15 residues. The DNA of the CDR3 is TGTGCCAGCAGCTTAAGTTCAGGGAGGTTTGGGGAGCAGTACTTC. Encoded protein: CASSLSSGRFGEQYF.

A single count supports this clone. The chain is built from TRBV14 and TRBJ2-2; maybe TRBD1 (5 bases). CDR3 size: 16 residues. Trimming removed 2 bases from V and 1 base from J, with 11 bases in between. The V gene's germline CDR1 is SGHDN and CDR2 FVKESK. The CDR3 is CASSQLWGENTGELFF. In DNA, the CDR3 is TGTGCCAGCAGCCAACTATGGGGCGAGAACACCGGGGAGCTGTTTTTT.

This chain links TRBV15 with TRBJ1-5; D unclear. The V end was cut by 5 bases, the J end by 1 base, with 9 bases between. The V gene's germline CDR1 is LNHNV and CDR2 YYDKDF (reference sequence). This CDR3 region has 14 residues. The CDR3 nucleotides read TGTGCCACCAGCGACTTAGCCAGCAATCAGCCCCAGCATTTT. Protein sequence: CATSDLASNQPQHF.

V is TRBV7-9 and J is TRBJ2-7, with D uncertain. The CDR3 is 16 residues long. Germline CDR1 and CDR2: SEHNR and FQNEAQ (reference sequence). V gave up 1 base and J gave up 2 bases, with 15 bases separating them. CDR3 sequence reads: CASSLVPGMSAYEQYF. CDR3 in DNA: TGTGCCAGCAGCTTAGTTCCAGGAATGAGTGCCTACGAGCAGTACTTC. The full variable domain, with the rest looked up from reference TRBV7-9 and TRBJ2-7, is DTGVSQNPRHKITKRGQNVTFRCDPISEHNRLYWYRQTLGQGPEFLTYFQNEAQLEKSRLLSDRFSAERPKGSFSTLEIQRTEQGDSAMYLCASSLVPGMSAYEQYFGPGTRLTVT.